A single sample is the source of the 26 T cell receptor beta chains below, sequenced in a study of T cell repertoires in cytomegalovirus infection. Antigens for these TCRs are unknown. Using its own MiXCR run on the reads, TCRdb lists one record per CDR3 protein. Of roughly 860,000 distinct CDR3 sequences listed, less than 35% are singletons. The material was cultured CD8+ T cells from PBMCs, obtained from culture after CMV antigen stimulation. These receptors were taken from a human donor in good health (CMV status not recorded). Some clones in this sample may be carry-over from other donors' samples.

This clonotype has more than one count but fewer than ten. The chain is built from TRBV29-1 and TRBJ2-3; 7 bases agree with TRBD2. The CDR3 is made up of 13 amino acids. CDR1 and CDR2 from the germline V gene are SQVTM and ANQGSEA. The ends lost 6 bases at V and 6 bases at J; junction bases unmatched: 9. CDR3 sequence reads: CSVGTTAGDTQYF. In nucleotides, the CDR3 is TGCAGCGTCGGGACTACGGCAGGGGATACGCAGTATTTT.

The chain couples TRBV6-5 to TRBJ1-2; 7 nucleotides agree with TRBD1. V shed 0 bases and J 1 base; nucleotides not matched to a gene: 8. The CDR3 has 17 residues. Germline V CDR1 and CDR2: MNHEY, SVGAGI. CDR3 nucleotide sequence: TGTGCCAGCAGTTACTCGACAGGGCCGGCGATTAACTATGGCTACACCTTC. Its translation: CASSYSTGPAINYGYTF.

At least ten counts were recorded for this clonotype. The chain recombines TRBV7-8 with TRBJ2-3; 14 nucleotides align to TRBD2. This CDR3 spans 17 amino acids. V gave up 4 bases and J gave up 2 bases; unmatched junction bases: 5. Germline V gene data show CDR1 as SGHVS and CDR2 as FQNEAQ. The CDR3 loop is CASSSGLAGGITDTQYF. Here the CDR3 DNA reads TGTGCCAGCAGCTCCGGACTAGCGGGGGGCATCACAGATACGCAGTATTTT.

This clonotype was recorded a few times. J is TRBJ2-1 and V is TRBV6-2 or TRBV6-3, with TRBD1 identical over 8 bases. J gave up 6 bases and V 5 bases, and 6 bases lay outside the gene matches. CDR1 is MNHEY and CDR2 is SVGEGT in the germline V gene. This CDR3 comprises 14 residues. The CDR3 region is CASSPDRVINEQFF. The CDR3 DNA reads TGTGCCAGCAGTCCGGACAGGGTGATCAATGAGCAGTTCTTC.

This clonotype is a singleton in its sample. The chain joins TRBV24-1 to TRBJ2-5; no clear D. The CDR3 consists of 14 residues. Between the trimmed V and J ends, which lost 2 bases and 6 bases, there was a span of 12 bases. The germline gives CDR1 KGHDR, CDR2 SFDVKD. The CDR3 coding sequence is TGTGCCACCAGTGATTCTTGGGTTGGAAAGACCCAGTACTTC. It encodes CATSDSWVGKTQYF.

The rearrangement joins TRBV6-6 to TRBJ2-5; D is possibly TRBD1 or TRBD2 (5 bases each). Germline lookup yields CDR1 MNHNY and CDR2 SVGAGI (reference sequence). This CDR3 is built from 13 residues. V gave up 2 bases and J gave up 9 bases, with 13 bases separating them. The CDR3 nucleotides are TGTGCCAGCAGTTACGCCTCCGGGGACGCCCAGTACTTC. Its protein product is CASSYASGDAQYF.

This clonotype was seen at least ten times. The rearrangement links TRBV12-3 or TRBV12-4 to TRBJ2-7, with TRBD2 matching 8 bases. There are 13 residues in the CDR3. Losses at the gene ends were 5 bases for V and 5 bases for J; bases not matched to a gene: 5. CDR3 nucleotides: TGTGCCAGCAGTCCCGGGGGGGGAAACGAGCAGTACTTC. It translates to CASSPGGGNEQYF.

This clonotype was picked up a small number of times. This rearrangement joins TRBV28 to TRBJ2-7; 8 positions match TRBD2. J gave up 2 bases and V 6 bases, and 6 bases lay outside the gene matches. CDR3 size: 14 residues. CDR1 and CDR2 (germline): MDHEN, SYDVKM. The CDR3 DNA is TGTGCCAGCAGACTGGGACTAGGGACCTACGAGCAGTACGTC. This encodes CASRLGLGTYEQYV.

This clonotype came up a few times. The V call is TRBV4-1, the J call TRBJ1-2; 8 positions match TRBD1. The V and J ends lost 4 bases and 4 bases, in that order; junction bases with no gene match: 8. There are 15 residues in the CDR3. Germline V lookup: CDR1 MGHRA, CDR2 YSYEKL. The CDR3 sequence: CASSPQDRESYGYTF. The CDR3 DNA reads as TGCGCCAGCAGCCCTCAGGACAGGGAATCCTATGGCTACACCTTC.

This clonotype came up a few times. The V call is TRBV20-1, the J call TRBJ2-3; TRBD2 agrees at 12 bases. This CDR3 contains 18 residues. The germline V gene encodes CDR1 DFQATT and CDR2 SNEGSKA (reference sequence). J lost 2 bases, V lost 1 base, and 10 bases had no gene match. The CDR3 DNA follows: TGCAGTGCTAGAGGGCCTTGGACTAGCGGGGACTACACAGATACGCAGTATTTT. Translation: CSARGPWTSGDYTDTQYF.

The J gene is TRBJ2-7, the V gene TRBV6-5; D possibly corresponds to TRBD2 (6 bases). Trimming shortened V by 2 bases and J by 2 bases, and 16 bases separated the two germline ends. Germline CDR1 reads MNHEY; CDR2 reads SVGAGI. The CDR3 covers 16 residues. CDR3 bases: TGTGCCAGCAGTTACACGCCCGGGACTGCCACCTACGAGCAGTACTTC. This translates into CASSYTPGTATYEQYF.

This clonotype occurred once. V and J are TRBV27 and TRBJ2-7; D tentatively fits TRBD1 or TRBD2 (5 bases each). Trimming shortened V by 0 bases and J by 2 bases, and 11 bases separated the two germline ends. Germline CDR1 reads MNHEY; CDR2 reads SMNVEV (reference sequence). The CDR3 length is 15 residues. The CDR3 sequence: CASSLSGGAPYEQYF. CDR3 bases: TGTGCCAGCAGTTTATCTGGGGGAGCCCCCTACGAGCAGTACTTC.

V and J are TRBV7-9 and TRBJ2-7; 7 positions match TRBD1. Germline V gene lookup returns CDR1 SEHNR and CDR2 FQNEAQ (reference sequence). Trimming cost V 5 bases and J 0 bases; bases outside gene matches: 10. This CDR3 has 16 residues. CDR3 DNA: TGTGCCAGCAGCGGGCAAGGGGGCCCTGACTCCTACGAGCAGTACTTC. It is translated as CASSGQGGPDSYEQYF.

This clonotype was observed a handful of times. The chain uses TRBV6-5 and TRBJ2-4, with 12 bases identical to TRBD1. The V and J ends lost 5 bases and 0 bases, in that order; junction bases with no gene match: 11. The CDR3 extends over 19 amino acids. Germline assignment: CDR1 MNHEY and CDR2 SVGAGI. The CDR3 sequence: CASSPRDRGPVLAKNIQYF. The DNA of the CDR3 is TGTGCCAGCAGTCCCCGGGACAGGGGGCCAGTCTTAGCCAAAAACATTCAGTACTTC.

V usage is TRBV29-1 and J usage is TRBJ1-2; 10 bases line up with TRBD1. The V gene's germline CDR1 is SQVTM and CDR2 ANQGSEA. The ends lost 0 bases at V and 3 bases at J; junction bases unmatched: 13. CDR3 length equals 18 residues. The CDR3: CSVEDFGDRGRSDYGYTF. The CDR3 bases are TGCAGCGTTGAAGATTTCGGAGACAGGGGGCGTTCGGACTATGGCTACACCTTC.

This rearrangement joins TRBV12-5 to TRBJ1-1, with D tentatively TRBD1 (5 bases). Trimming pared 3 bases from V and 4 bases from J, leaving 15 bases between. This CDR3 comprises 15 residues. Germline V CDR1 and CDR2: LGHNT, FRNRAP. The CDR3 DNA follows: TGTGCTAGTGGTTTCCAGGGAATCAGGTCCACTGAAGCTTTCTTT. It translates to CASGFQGIRSTEAFF.

This chain connects TRBV12-3 or TRBV12-4 to TRBJ1-1, with D unclear. Trimming took off 6 bases at V and 4 bases at J, with 18 bases between the two ends. The CDR3 runs 15 residues. The CDR3 region has the DNA TGTGCCAGCAGCCCGCCGGGGAGGAGGTCCACTGAAGCTTTCTTT. It yields the protein CASSPPGRRSTEAFF.

The J gene is TRBJ2-1, the V gene TRBV15; TRBD2 aligns across 9 bases. The germline V gene encodes CDR1 LNHNV and CDR2 YYDKDF (reference sequence). This CDR3 is 16 amino acids long. V trimming: 5 bases; J trimming: 8 bases; junction bases outside the gene matches: 13. The CDR3 loop is CATSDWSGGGADEQFF. The CDR3 nucleotides are TGTGCCACCAGCGATTGGTCTGGCGGGGGGGCGGATGAGCAGTTCTTC.

This sequence joins TRBV7-3 and TRBJ2-1; the match to TRBD1 covers 7 bases. Germline V gives CDR1 SGHTA, CDR2 FQGTGA. The V and J ends lost 6 bases and 2 bases, in that order; junction bases with no gene match: 7. The CDR3 has 15 amino acids. CDR3 residues: CASSRPGQTYNEQFF. The CDR3 DNA follows: TGTGCCAGCAGTAGACCGGGACAGACCTACAATGAGCAGTTCTTC.

There are a few counts of this clonotype. The chain has TRBV12-3 or TRBV12-4 and TRBJ2-7; D may match TRBD1 or TRBD2 (5 bases each). This CDR3 is built from 13 residues. V lost 10 bases, J lost 3 bases, and 16 bases lay in between. The CDR3 loop is CATQPGPDYEQYF. In DNA form, the CDR3 reads TGTGCCACTCAACCGGGACCAGACTACGAGCAGTACTTC.

The rearrangement uses TRBV12-3 or TRBV12-4 and TRBJ1-4, with no clear D. Trimming cost V 4 bases and J 8 bases, with 17 bases left between them. This CDR3 spans 15 amino acids. The CDR3 nucleotides are TGTGCCAGCAGTTCGGATGACTGGATTGGGGAAAAACTGTTTTTT. It yields the protein CASSSDDWIGEKLFF.

The V and J genes are TRBV29-1 and TRBJ2-5; D possibly corresponds to TRBD1 (6 bases). Germline-derived CDR1 and CDR2 are SQVTM and ANQGSEA. This CDR3 is built from 15 residues. Trimming pared 0 bases from V and 2 bases from J, leaving 13 bases between. CDR3 protein: CSVEDAGTYQETQYF. CDR3 sequence (DNA): TGCAGCGTTGAAGATGCCGGGACATATCAAGAGACCCAGTACTTC.

The sample holds a few counts of this clonotype. V and J are TRBV12-3 or TRBV12-4 and TRBJ1-5; the match to TRBD1 covers 7 bases. The CDR3 contains 17 residues. The junction had 17 bases not matched to a gene; V was cut back by 6 bases and J by 6 bases. Here the CDR3 reads CASSPFIPPGGTQPQHF. The CDR3 nucleotides are TGTGCCAGCAGCCCATTTATACCTCCAGGGGGGACTCAGCCCCAGCATTTT.

Written as DNA, the CDR3 is TGTGCCAGCAGCTCCGGGACAGGGGCTTTGGCTTTCTTT. Translated: CASSSGTGALAFF. J is TRBJ1-1 and V is TRBV7-1, with 10 bases matching TRBD1. Being an ORF, TRBV7-1 has a function that is uncertain. The ends lost 3 bases at V and 11 bases at J; junction bases unmatched: 6. This CDR3 is 13 amino acids long.

This clonotype has only a few counts. The chain employs TRBV5-6 and TRBJ1-2; D not resolved. V lost 0 bases and J 4 bases, leaving 13 bases between the germline ends. The CDR3 has 15 residues. Germline assignment: CDR1 SGHDT and CDR2 YYEEEE. This CDR3 is CASSLEAAGPYGYTF. The CDR3 region has the DNA TGTGCCAGCAGCTTGGAGGCCGCCGGGCCCTATGGCTACACCTTC.

This clonotype was found many times. An end of the junction does not agree with germline; a read error may underlie this. The chain is built from TRBV5-1 and TRBJ2-1, with 9 bases fitting TRBD1. The CDR3 has 13 amino acids. Germline lookup yields CDR1 SGHRS and CDR2 YFSETQ. The CDR3 sequence is CASSLDRGNEQFF. Written as DNA, the CDR3 is TGTGCCAGCAGCTTAGACAGGGGGAATGAGCAGTTCTTC.